This passage covers 26 T cell receptor beta chains from one sample sequenced in a study of beta chain features in type 1 diabetes. Expressed TCRB transcripts got sequenced, as all isolated RNA was reverse transcribed. Some clones are missing from TCRdb's copy, which holds only in-frame ones; the method was immunoSEQ multiplex PCR. The sample lists roughly 500,000 clones, roughly 11% seen once, with about 0.042% in the top ten. The sample taken for sequencing was naive CD4+ T cells from blood. The receptor set was obtained from a woman between 18 and 29 years old in good health.

The chain recombines TRBV7-3 with TRBJ1-6; TRBD1 matches at 7 bases. Losses at the gene ends were 4 bases for V and 6 bases for J; bases not matched to a gene: 3. The CDR3 covers 14 residues. Germline V lookup: CDR1 SGHTA, CDR2 FQGTGA. Written as DNA, the CDR3 is TGTGCCAGCAGCTCAAGACAGGGTAATTCACCCCTCCACTTT. This translates into CASSSRQGNSPLHF.

This chain uses TRBV2 with TRBJ1-4; possible D gene TRBD1, 5 bases. Trimming cost V 7 bases and J 6 bases, with 15 bases left between them. CDR1 is SNHLY and CDR2 is FYNNEI in the germline V gene. The CDR3 has 14 residues. The CDR3 region is CASTLWGLDEKLFF. CDR3 DNA: TGTGCCAGCACCCTGTGGGGCCTGGATGAAAAACTGTTTTTT. The full variable domain, in which reference TRBV2 and TRBJ1-4 provide the parts outside the CDR3, is EPEVTQTPSHQVTQMGQEVILRCVPISNHLYFYWYRQILGQKVEFLVSFYNNEISEKSEIFDDQFSVERPDGSNFTLKIRSTKLEDSAMYFCASTLWGLDEKLFFGSGTQLSVL.

V is TRBV9 and J is TRBJ2-1; TRBD2 aligns across 8 bases. Unmatched junction bases numbered 8, after V lost 3 bases and J lost 3 bases. The CDR3 spans 16 residues. Germline V gives CDR1 SGDLS, CDR2 YYNGEE. The CDR3 sequence is CASSARRGDYYNEQFF. The CDR3 DNA reads TGTGCCAGCAGCGCCCGGCGGGGGGATTACTACAATGAGCAGTTCTTC.

This clone was picked up a small number of times. In nucleotides, the CDR3 is TGCGCCAGCAGCCGGACAGGGTCGGAAGAGACCCAGTACTTC. Protein product: CASSRTGSEETQYF. The rearrangement joins TRBV5-1 to TRBJ2-5; 8 bases map to TRBD1. Germline values: CDR1 SGHRS, CDR2 YFSETQ. This CDR3 has 14 amino acids. After removal of 4 bases from V and 3 bases from J, the junction contained 5 bases not matched to a gene.

This clone has ten or more counts. The chain carries TRBV14 and TRBJ2-5, with 7 bases lining up with TRBD2. The V and J ends lost 7 bases and 2 bases, in that order; junction bases with no gene match: 4. The CDR3 length is 13 residues. The V gene's germline CDR1 is SGHDN and CDR2 FVKESK. This chain's CDR3 is CASTRTRQETQYF. CDR3 nucleotides: TGTGCCAGCACGCGGACTAGGCAAGAGACCCAGTACTTC.

This chain links TRBV5-1 with TRBJ1-5; TRBD1 is a possible D gene (6 bases). The CDR3 loop spans 14 amino acids. The germline CDR1 and CDR2 sequences are SGHRS and YFSETQ. V dropped 0 bases and J dropped 6 bases, with 10 bases sitting between them. The CDR3 is CASSLAVGAQPQHF. CDR3 bases: TGCGCCAGCAGCTTGGCTGTGGGGGCTCAGCCCCAGCATTTT.

This clone has ten or more counts. The rearrangement uses TRBV7-2 and TRBJ2-6; no clear D. Trimming stripped 5 bases from V and 0 bases from J, with 8 bases between. This CDR3 is 15 amino acids long. The germline V gene encodes CDR1 SGHTA and CDR2 FQGNSA. The chain's CDR3 is CASSVRNSGANVLTF. As DNA, the CDR3 is TGTGCCAGCAGCGTCAGGAACTCTGGGGCCAACGTCCTGACTTTC.

This clone came up a few times. The rearrangement joins TRBV4-3 to TRBJ2-6, with D perhaps TRBD1 (5 bases). This CDR3 is 19 amino acids long. Trimming removed 0 bases from V and 1 base from J, with 16 bases in between. Germline V gene sequence: CDR1 LGHNA, CDR2 YSLEER. CDR3 region: CASSQDHVPTVSGANVLTF. The CDR3 DNA reads as TGCGCCAGCAGCCAAGATCATGTCCCGACAGTTTCTGGGGCCAACGTCCTGACTTTC.

This clone was counted a few times. The chain employs TRBV7-9 and TRBJ2-1; D perhaps matches TRBD1 (5 bases). From germline, CDR1 is SEHNR and CDR2 FQNEAQ (reference sequence). This CDR3 has 13 residues. V shed 6 bases and J shed 8 bases, with 14 bases lying between them. This CDR3 is CASRATVVYEQFF. CDR3 in DNA: TGTGCCAGCAGAGCGACAGTTGTTTATGAGCAGTTCTTC.

This clone was picked up a small number of times. CDR3 bases: TGCAGTGCCTCAGCATACGATGAGCAGTTCTTC. Translating it yields CSASAYDEQFF. The chain is built from TRBV20-1 and TRBJ2-1; D remains ambiguous. The CDR3 length is 11 residues. Germline CDR1 reads DFQATT; CDR2 reads SNEGSKA (reference sequence). V was trimmed by 6 bases and J by 8 bases, leaving 11 bases between them.

This clone has more than one count but fewer than ten. J is TRBJ2-1 and V is TRBV15; 12 nucleotides line up with TRBD2. The CDR3 extends over 13 amino acids. Germline V lookup: CDR1 LNHNV, CDR2 YYDKDF (reference sequence). The junction had 5 bases not matched to a gene; V was cut back by 3 bases and J by 14 bases. The DNA for the CDR3 is TGTGCCACCAGCAGGGCAGGACTAGCGGGAAAGTTCTTC. Translating gives CATSRAGLAGKFF. The entire variable domain, with the rest obtained from reference TRBV15 and TRBJ2-1, is as follows: DAMVIQNPRYQVTQFGKPVTLSCSQTLNHNVMYWYQQKSSQAPKLLFHYYDKDFNNEADTPDNFQSRRPNTSFCFLDIRSPGLGDTAMYLCATSRAGLAGKFFGPGTRLTVL.

A few counts support this clone. Other nucleotide sequences in the sample specify the same CDR3. The genes are TRBV4-3 and TRBJ1-2, with a possible D match to TRBD1 (6 bases). Germline lookup yields CDR1 LGHNA and CDR2 YSLEER. This CDR3 spans 13 amino acids. Trimming stripped 0 bases from V and 4 bases from J, with 6 bases between. The CDR3 spells CASSQDRGYGYTF. CDR3 nucleotides: TGCGCCAGCAGCCAAGACAGGGGCTATGGCTACACCTTC.

This clone has more than one count but fewer than ten. The V and J genes are TRBV7-9 and TRBJ2-7; 10 nucleotides align to TRBD1. The CDR3 contains 17 residues. Germline-derived CDR1 and CDR2 are SEHNR and FQNEAQ (reference sequence). With 0 bases clipped from V and 5 bases from J, the junction kept 10 bases outside the gene matches. The CDR3 DNA sequence: TGTGCCAGCAGCTTAGCCCCAACCCGGGACAGGGGTAACGAGCAGTACTTC. This gives the protein CASSLAPTRDRGNEQYF.

This clone was counted between two and nine times. The chain couples TRBV5-1 to TRBJ2-7; TRBD1 might be the D (6 bases). This CDR3 is built from 15 residues. Germline assignment: CDR1 SGHRS and CDR2 YFSETQ. V dropped 4 bases and J dropped 2 bases, with 16 bases sitting between them. CDR3 in DNA: TGCGCCAGCAGCGAACAGGGTGAGGCCCCCTACGAGCAGTACTTC. Its translation is CASSEQGEAPYEQYF.

The chain has TRBV28 and TRBJ1-5; D call uncertain. The CDR3 runs 14 residues. The germline V gene encodes CDR1 MDHEN and CDR2 SYDVKM. Trimming removed 5 bases at V and 9 bases at J, with 17 bases between. CDR3 amino acids: CASSPSLFPGPQHF. The CDR3 DNA is TGTGCCAGCAGTCCCTCCCTCTTCCCAGGGCCCCAGCATTTT.

At least ten counts were recorded for this clone. The V gene is TRBV30, the J gene TRBJ1-1, with D uncertain. Deletions cut 7 bases from V and 4 bases from J, with 13 bases between. Germline CDR1 reads GTSNPN; CDR2 reads SVGIG (reference sequence). This CDR3 is built from 12 residues. In DNA, the CDR3 is TGTGCCTATAGTCGAGAGATCACTGAAGCTTTCTTT. This translates into CAYSREITEAFF.

The V and J genes are TRBV7-9 and TRBJ2-3; TRBD2 agrees at 7 bases. CDR3 length equals 16 residues. The ends lost 4 bases at V and 5 bases at J; junction bases unmatched: 12. Per germline, CDR1 SEHNR and CDR2 FQNEAQ (reference sequence). The CDR3 sequence: CASSSAGENGEDTQYF. The CDR3 DNA sequence: TGTGCCAGCAGCTCGGCGGGAGAGAACGGTGAAGATACGCAGTATTTT.

The CDR3 DNA reads as TGTGCCAGCAGTTCACTCTCAACCGCGAACACCGGGGAGCTGTTTTTT. Translation gives CASSSLSTANTGELFF. V gene TRBV5-4 combines with J gene TRBJ2-2; D call uncertain. Germline assignment: CDR1 SGHNT and CDR2 YYREEE (reference sequence). This CDR3 spans 16 amino acids. Trimming shortened V by 5 bases and J by 0 bases, and 14 bases separated the two germline ends.

Only a few counts were recorded for this clone. V gene TRBV7-8 combines with J gene TRBJ2-7; D may match TRBD1 or TRBD2 (5 bases each). V dropped 0 bases and J dropped 1 base, with 10 bases sitting between them. Germline assignment: CDR1 SGHVS and CDR2 FQNEAQ. The CDR3 covers 15 residues. The CDR3 loop reads CASSLAGDRSYEQYF. The DNA of the CDR3 is TGTGCCAGCAGCTTAGCCGGGGACCGATCCTACGAGCAGTACTTC.

The rearrangement uses TRBV5-1 and TRBJ1-1; no firm D call. This CDR3 is 14 amino acids long. The germline CDR1 and CDR2 sequences are SGHRS and YFSETQ. V was clipped by 4 bases and J by 7 bases, with 17 bases between them. The CDR3 bases are TGCGCCAGCAGCCTACCCTTCGAGGGTGGTGAAGCTTTCTTT. It codes for CASSLPFEGGEAFF.

The chain uses TRBV5-1 and TRBJ1-5; no clear D gene. Germline CDR1 and CDR2: SGHRS and YFSETQ. CDR3 length equals 13 residues. Trimming shortened V by 1 base and J by 1 base, and 3 bases separated the two germline ends. The chain's CDR3 is CASSLMSNQPQHF. The CDR3, as DNA: TGCGCCAGCAGCTTGATGAGCAATCAGCCCCAGCATTTT. Variable domain in full (rest from reference TRBV5-1 and TRBJ1-5): KAGVTQTPRYLIKTRGQQVTLSCSPISGHRSVSWYQQTPGQGLQFLFEYFSETQRNKGNFPGRFSGRQFSNSRSEMNVSTLELGDSALYLCASSLMSNQPQHFGDGTRLSIL.

In its sample, this clone was seen a few times. The rearrangement uses TRBV7-9 and TRBJ1-2; no definite D call. The CDR3 spans 15 residues. Germline V gene lookup returns CDR1 SEHNR and CDR2 FQNEAQ (reference sequence). V lost 5 bases and J 2 bases, leaving 15 bases between the germline ends. The DNA for the CDR3 is TGTGCCAGCAGCCTCCCGGCGGCAGCCAACTATGGCTACACCTTC. Translation: CASSLPAAANYGYTF.

The chain is built from TRBV15 and TRBJ2-3; D ambiguous. The CDR3 length is 15 residues. Germline values: CDR1 LNHNV, CDR2 YYDKDF (reference sequence). V was clipped by 1 base and J by 6 bases, with 14 bases between them. CDR3 loop: CATSRGLDRSDTQYF. Written as DNA, the CDR3 is TGTGCCACCAGCAGAGGACTGGACCGGTCCGATACGCAGTATTTT.

The chain carries TRBV5-4 and TRBJ2-5; 7 positions agree with TRBD2. The CDR3 covers 14 residues. The V gene's germline CDR1 is SGHNT and CDR2 YYREEE (reference sequence). J was trimmed by 5 bases and V by 4 bases; bases with no gene match: 8. This CDR3 reads CASSTTREGETQYF. The CDR3 coding sequence is TGTGCCAGCAGCACCACCAGGGAGGGGGAGACCCAGTACTTC.

This chain links TRBV5-1 with TRBJ1-4; D remains ambiguous. CDR1 is SGHRS, CDR2 YFSETQ, per germline. Between the trimmed V and J ends, which lost 2 bases and 0 bases, there was a span of 2 bases. The CDR3 sequence is 13 residues long. DNA for the CDR3: TGCGCCAGCAGCTTTGCAACTAATGAAAAACTGTTTTTT. Translation: CASSFATNEKLFF.

The chain couples TRBV25-1 to TRBJ2-1; TRBD2 agrees at 7 bases. CDR1 and CDR2 from the germline V gene are MGHDK and SYGVNS. This CDR3 is built from 17 residues. V gave up 6 bases and J gave up 5 bases; unmatched junction bases: 16. The CDR3 reads CASSAPPGGSGNNEQFF. In DNA form, the CDR3 reads TGTGCCAGCAGCGCACCTCCCGGCGGGAGCGGGAACAATGAGCAGTTCTTC.